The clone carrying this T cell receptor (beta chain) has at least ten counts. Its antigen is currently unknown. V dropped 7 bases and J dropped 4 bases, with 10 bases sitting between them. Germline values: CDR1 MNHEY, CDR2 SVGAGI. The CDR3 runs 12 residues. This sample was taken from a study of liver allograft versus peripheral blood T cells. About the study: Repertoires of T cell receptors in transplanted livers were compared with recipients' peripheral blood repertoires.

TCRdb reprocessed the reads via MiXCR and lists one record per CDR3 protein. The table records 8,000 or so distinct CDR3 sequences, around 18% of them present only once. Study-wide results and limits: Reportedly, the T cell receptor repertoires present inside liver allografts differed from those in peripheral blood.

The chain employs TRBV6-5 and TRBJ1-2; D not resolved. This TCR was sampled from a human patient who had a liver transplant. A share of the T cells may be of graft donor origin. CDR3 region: CASTSIGYGYTF. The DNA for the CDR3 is TGTGCCAGCACCTCTATCGGCTATGGCTACACCTTC.